Following are 26 T cell receptor beta chains from one sample sequenced in a study of persistence of HIV-infected CD4 T cells. Cells were stimulated with overlapping HIV-1 Gag 15-mer peptides. CD40L-negative CD69-negative CD45RO-high memory CD4+ T cells were sorted as populations depleted of antigen-responding cells. What these receptors recognize is not known. The immunoSEQ assay was version 4, run in survey mode. Sequenced by immunoSEQ multiplex PCR; TCRdb stores in-frame clones only, minus some. The sample shows about 36,000 clones, approximately 78% of them seen only once. Sequenced material: cultured CD4+ T cells from PBMCs, taken from a patient who received antiretroviral therapy. Source of these receptors: an adult with HIV. The donor label of this sample is uncertain.

This rearrangement joins TRBV5-8 to TRBJ1-4; 11 bases fit TRBD1. The V segment lost 3 bases and the J segment 2 bases; nucleotides outside the gene matches: 3. CDR1 and CDR2 from the germline V gene are SGHTS and YDEGEE. The CDR3 runs to 16 residues. The CDR3 nucleotides are TGTGCCAGCAGCTACCGGACAGGGGGCACTAATGAAAAACTGTTTTTT. Translated, it gives CASSYRTGGTNEKLFF.

This clone appeared a few times. This specimen includes other DNA sequences encoding the same CDR3. The CDR3 region is CAWNTGMNTEAFF. CDR3 DNA sequence: TGTGCCTGGAATACCGGGATGAACACTGAAGCTTTCTTT. The rearrangement links TRBV30 to TRBJ1-1; no definite D call. The CDR3 spans 13 residues. The germline V and J ends were trimmed by 4 bases and 0 bases, with 9 bases remaining between them. CDR1 and CDR2 (germline): GTSNPN, SVGIG (reference sequence).

This clone has just one count. The chain links TRBV28 to TRBJ2-5; 8 positions agree with TRBD1. CDR3 length: 15 residues. Trimming removed 6 bases from V and 2 bases from J; junction bases left unmatched: 8. From germline, CDR1 is MDHEN and CDR2 SYDVKM. The DNA for the CDR3 is TGTGCCAGCAGCCCCGTGGACAGGGAACAAGAGACCCAGTACTTC. Residues: CASSPVDREQETQYF.

To note about this clone: The sample has other DNA sequences that encode this CDR3 too. This sequence joins TRBV30 and TRBJ2-1; D gene uncertain. The CDR3 covers 15 residues. Per germline, CDR1 GTSNPN and CDR2 SVGIG (reference sequence). Trimming left V 0 bases short and J 0 bases short, with 9 bases between. CDR3 in DNA: TGTGCCTGGAGTGTTGGTCAAAGCTCCTACAATGAGCAGTTCTTC. This translates into CAWSVGQSSYNEQFF.

This chain joins TRBV6-5 and TRBJ1-5; 7 nucleotides match TRBD1. V lost 4 bases and J lost 4; bases outside the gene matches: 7. The CDR3 runs 15 residues. Germline values: CDR1 MNHEY, CDR2 SVGAGI. CDR3 sequence (DNA): TGTGCCAGCAGTTTGTTTCAGGGGGGTAATCAGCCCCAGCATTTT. It translates to CASSLFQGGNQPQHF.

The CDR3 nucleotides read TGTGCCAGCAGCCAGGCAGGGAGAGGAAACACCATATATTTT. Encoded protein: CASSQAGRGNTIYF. The chain links TRBV14 to TRBJ1-3, with D perhaps matching TRBD1 (5 bases). The V gene lost 3 bases and the J gene lost 4 bases, with 10 bases spanning the gap. The CDR3 covers 14 residues. Germline lookup yields CDR1 SGHDN and CDR2 FVKESK.

The V and J genes are TRBV27 and TRBJ1-1, with D unclear. This CDR3 region has 13 residues. Germline V lookup: CDR1 MNHEY, CDR2 SMNVEV (reference sequence). The ends were cut back, 5 bases at V and 10 bases at J, with 17 bases in the middle. CDR3 amino acids: CASSPHRGQVAFF. For the CDR3, the DNA is TGTGCCAGCAGTCCACACAGAGGGCAGGTAGCTTTCTTT.

This clone was seen a handful of times. The CDR3 DNA follows: TGTGCCAGCACTGACAGTCGAAACACCATATATTTT. This encodes CASTDSRNTIYF. The chain uses TRBV7-8 and TRBJ1-3, with a weak D call TRBD1 (5 bases). Trimming removed 7 bases at V and 5 bases at J, with 9 bases between. There are 12 residues in the CDR3. Germline loops: CDR1 SGHVS, CDR2 FQNEAQ. The complete variable domain, with remaining parts taken from reference TRBV7-8 and TRBJ1-3, reads GAGVSQSPRYKVAKRGQDVALRCDPISGHVSLFWYQQALGQGPEFLTYFQNEAQLDKSGLPSDRFFAERPEGSVSTLKIQRTQQEDSAVYLCASTDSRNTIYFGEGSWLTVV.

This chain links TRBV6-5 with TRBJ2-5; D is unresolved. The CDR3 runs 13 residues. V lost 6 bases and J lost 7, with 15 bases in between. Germline V gene lookup returns CDR1 MNHEY and CDR2 SVGAGI. The CDR3 region is CASSRPLDGTQYF. The CDR3 DNA is TGTGCCAGCAGCCGCCCTTTGGACGGGACCCAGTACTTC.

V usage is TRBV19 and J usage is TRBJ1-5; D not resolved. Germline V gene lookup returns CDR1 LNHDA and CDR2 SQIVND (reference sequence). CDR3 size: 13 residues. V was shortened by 5 bases and J by 4 bases, with 9 bases between the two germline ends. The CDR3 here is CASSPSYNQPQHF. The CDR3 bases are TGTGCCAGTAGTCCCAGTTATAATCAGCCCCAGCATTTT.

The gene calls are TRBV19 and TRBJ1-5; D ambiguous. Germline V CDR1 and CDR2: LNHDA, SQIVND (reference sequence). This CDR3 spans 13 amino acids. Trimming cost V 6 bases and J 5 bases, with 11 bases left between them. DNA for the CDR3: TGTGCCAGTAGGGCCCGGGGTGATCAGCCCCAGCATTTT. Residues: CASRARGDQPQHF.

The V and J genes are TRBV3-1 (or the pseudogene TRBV3-2) and TRBJ2-7; no definite D call. V dropped 5 bases and J dropped 5 bases, with 22 bases sitting between them. The CDR3 runs to 16 residues. Germline CDR1 is LGHDT and CDR2 is YNNKEL (reference sequence). CDR3 sequence: CASSGEIPFVLDEQYF. The CDR3 nucleotides read TGTGCCAGCAGCGGCGAAATTCCTTTCGTGTTAGACGAGCAGTACTTC.

The chain carries TRBV5-1 and TRBJ2-2; 9 nucleotides agree with TRBD1. The ends lost 2 bases at V and 5 bases at J; junction bases unmatched: 7. The germline gives CDR1 SGHRS, CDR2 YFSETQ. The CDR3 has 16 residues. CDR3 sequence reads: CASSFDRDRVTGELFF. The CDR3 DNA sequence: TGCGCCAGCAGCTTCGACCGGGACAGGGTGACCGGGGAGCTGTTTTTT.

This clone was counted a few times. The chain couples TRBV6-1 to TRBJ1-5, with D perhaps matching TRBD1 (5 bases). This CDR3 spans 15 amino acids. V lost 0 bases and J lost 6, with 12 bases in between. Germline loops: CDR1 MNHNS, CDR2 SASEGT. CDR3 DNA: TGTGCCAGCAGTGAAGCCGTGGGGCTCGGTCAGCCCCAGCATTTT. Translation: CASSEAVGLGQPQHF.

The J gene is TRBJ2-3, the V gene TRBV19; 9 bases fit TRBD2. Trimming cost V 2 bases and J 5 bases; bases outside gene matches: 2. The CDR3 is made up of 14 amino acids. CDR1 is LNHDA and CDR2 is SQIVND in the germline V gene (reference sequence). In DNA, the CDR3 is TGTGCCAGTAGTATACGCGGGGGGGGAGATACGCAGTATTTT. It codes for CASSIRGGGDTQYF.

J is TRBJ2-5 and V is TRBV7-2, with D unresolved. Per germline, CDR1 SGHTA and CDR2 FQGNSA. V was pared by 5 bases and J by 5 bases, with 15 bases between. The CDR3 covers 14 residues. CDR3 coding DNA: TGTGCCAGCAGCAATGGTGGCTTCTGGGAGACCCAGTACTTC. It specifies CASSNGGFWETQYF.

This clone showed up just a few times. Written as DNA, the CDR3 is TGCGCCAGCAGCTTGGGATTTGGCCAGGGCTTTAACTATGGCTACACCTTC. It specifies CASSLGFGQGFNYGYTF. The V and J genes are TRBV5-1 and TRBJ1-2, with D possibly TRBD1 on 5 matching bases. CDR3 length: 17 amino acids. CDR1 and CDR2 (germline): SGHRS, YFSETQ. The V and J ends lost 0 bases and 1 base respectively, with 16 bases between them.

The rearrangement uses TRBV24-1 and TRBJ2-1; 12 bases map to TRBD2. The CDR3 has 19 amino acids. Germline assignment: CDR1 KGHDR and CDR2 SFDVKD. The ends lost 4 bases at V and 0 bases at J; junction bases unmatched: 9. CDR3 bases: TGTGCCACCAGTGACGTCCTAGCGGGGGGGCCAAGCTCCTACAATGAGCAGTTCTTC. This codes for CATSDVLAGGPSSYNEQFF.

This clone was observed once. The chain links TRBV6-1 to TRBJ1-1; D gene unclear. Trimming cost V 6 bases and J 3 bases, with 17 bases left between them. This CDR3 is built from 15 residues. Germline V gene sequence: CDR1 MNHNS, CDR2 SASEGT. The CDR3 is CASRSPSVKDTEAFF. The CDR3 nucleotides read TGTGCCAGCAGGTCCCCCAGCGTAAAGGACACTGAAGCTTTCTTT.

The chain carries TRBV9 and TRBJ1-1; 7 bases align to TRBD1. The germline gives CDR1 SGDLS, CDR2 YYNGEE. The CDR3 extends over 14 amino acids. V shed 3 bases, J shed 6 bases, and the junction held 8 bases outside the gene matches. The CDR3 DNA is TGTGCCAGCAGCGCAACAGGGGTGGTAGCTGAAGCTTTCTTT. Protein sequence: CASSATGVVAEAFF.

The CDR3 loop reads CASSIAGSYNEQFF. DNA of the CDR3: TGTGCCAGCAGTATCGCAGGTTCCTACAATGAGCAGTTCTTC. The V gene is TRBV27, the J gene TRBJ2-1, with D unclear. This CDR3 region has 14 residues. Looked up from germline, CDR1 is MNHEY and CDR2 is SMNVEV (reference sequence). The germline V and J ends were trimmed by 5 bases and 1 base, with 9 bases remaining between them.

The rearrangement uses TRBV18 and TRBJ2-7, with D unclear. V shed 2 bases and J shed 1 base, with 6 bases lying between them. The CDR3 contains 13 residues. Germline V gene lookup returns CDR1 KGHSH and CDR2 LQKENI. CDR3 loop: CASSPSGSYEQYF. The CDR3 DNA sequence: TGTGCCAGCTCACCATCGGGTTCCTACGAGCAGTACTTC.

The chain couples TRBV2 to TRBJ1-1; no clear D gene. The CDR3 has 14 residues. The germline gives CDR1 SNHLY, CDR2 FYNNEI. Deletions cut 0 bases from V and 5 bases from J, with 10 bases between. For the CDR3, the DNA is TGTGCCAGCAGTGAAGCGCTTCCTGGGACTGAAGCTTTCTTT. It codes for CASSEALPGTEAFF.

This chain joins TRBV9 and TRBJ1-1; maybe TRBD1 (5 bases). The CDR3 spans 13 residues. Germline V CDR1 and CDR2: SGDLS, YYNGEE. V dropped 3 bases and J dropped 9 bases, with 15 bases sitting between them. CDR3 in amino acids: CASSDRPRSQAFF. The CDR3 DNA reads TGTGCCAGCAGCGACAGGCCGCGGAGCCAAGCTTTCTTT.

The gene calls are TRBV5-4 and TRBJ1-3; D call uncertain. CDR3 length: 16 residues. In germline, CDR1 is SGHNT, CDR2 YYREEE (reference sequence). V lost 4 bases to trimming and J lost 0 bases, with 14 bases between them. CDR3 nucleotides: TGTGCCAGCAGCGACCCACACCGGAGCTCTGGAAACACCATATATTTT. Translation: CASSDPHRSSGNTIYF.

Only a few counts were recorded for this clone. The CDR3 protein is CASSFLDRESTEAFF. In DNA, the CDR3 is TGTGCCAGCAGCTTTCTGGACAGGGAGTCCACTGAAGCTTTCTTT. The chain couples TRBV5-6 to TRBJ1-1; 8 bases are a match to TRBD1. V gave up 2 bases and J gave up 4 bases; unmatched junction bases: 7. Germline assignment: CDR1 SGHDT and CDR2 YYEEEE. There are 15 residues in the CDR3.